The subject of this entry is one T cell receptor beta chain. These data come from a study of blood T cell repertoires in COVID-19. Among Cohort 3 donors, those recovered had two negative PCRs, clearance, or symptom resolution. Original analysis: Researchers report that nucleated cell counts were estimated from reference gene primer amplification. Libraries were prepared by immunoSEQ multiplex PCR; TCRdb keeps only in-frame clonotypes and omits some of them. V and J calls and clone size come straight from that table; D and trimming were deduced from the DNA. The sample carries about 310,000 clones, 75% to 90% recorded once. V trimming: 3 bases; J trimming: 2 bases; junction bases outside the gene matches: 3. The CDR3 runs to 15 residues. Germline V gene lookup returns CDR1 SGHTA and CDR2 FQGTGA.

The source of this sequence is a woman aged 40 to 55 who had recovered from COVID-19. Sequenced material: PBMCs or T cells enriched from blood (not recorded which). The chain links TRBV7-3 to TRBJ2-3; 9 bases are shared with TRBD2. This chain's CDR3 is CASSFSGGYTDTQYF. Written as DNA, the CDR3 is TGTGCCAGCAGCTTTAGCGGGGGTTACACAGATACGCAGTATTTT. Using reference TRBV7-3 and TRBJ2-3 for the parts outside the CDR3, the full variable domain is GAGVSQTPSNKVTEKGKYVELRCDPISGHTALYWYRQSLGQGPEFLIYFQGTGAADDSGLPNDRFFAVRPEGSVSTLKIQRTERGDSAVYLCASSFSGGYTDTQYFGPGTRLTVL.